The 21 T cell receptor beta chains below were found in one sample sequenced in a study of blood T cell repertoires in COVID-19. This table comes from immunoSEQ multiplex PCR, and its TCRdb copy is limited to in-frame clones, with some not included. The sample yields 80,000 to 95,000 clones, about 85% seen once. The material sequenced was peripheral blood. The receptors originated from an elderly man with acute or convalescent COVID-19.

In DNA, the CDR3 is TGTGCCACGATACAGGGCTCGGTTAACTATGGCTACACCTTC. It encodes CATIQGSVNYGYTF. The chain couples TRBV5-5 to TRBJ1-2, with D maybe TRBD1 (6 bases). Trimming removed 9 bases at V and 1 base at J, with 16 bases between. Looked up from germline, CDR1 is SGHKS and CDR2 is YYEKEE (reference sequence). The CDR3 loop spans 14 amino acids.

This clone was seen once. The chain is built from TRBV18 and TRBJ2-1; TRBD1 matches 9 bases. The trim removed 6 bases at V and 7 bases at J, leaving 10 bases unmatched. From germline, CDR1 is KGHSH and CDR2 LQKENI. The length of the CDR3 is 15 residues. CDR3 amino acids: CASSLRVGTGNEQFF. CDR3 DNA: TGTGCCAGCTCGCTCAGGGTAGGGACAGGGAATGAGCAGTTCTTC. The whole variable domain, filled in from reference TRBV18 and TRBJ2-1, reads NAGVMQNPRHLVRRRGQEARLRCSPMKGHSHVYWYRQLPEEGLKFMVYLQKENIIDESGMPKERFSAEFPKEGPSILRIQQVVRGDSAAYFCASSLRVGTGNEQFFGPGTRLTVL.

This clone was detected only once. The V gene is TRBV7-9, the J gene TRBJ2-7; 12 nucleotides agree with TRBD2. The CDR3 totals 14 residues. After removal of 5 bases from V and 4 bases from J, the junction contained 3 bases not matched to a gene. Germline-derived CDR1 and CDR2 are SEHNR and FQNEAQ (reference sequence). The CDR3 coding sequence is TGTGCCAGCAGCATGACTAGCGGGAGTTACGAGCAGTACTTC. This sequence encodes CASSMTSGSYEQYF.

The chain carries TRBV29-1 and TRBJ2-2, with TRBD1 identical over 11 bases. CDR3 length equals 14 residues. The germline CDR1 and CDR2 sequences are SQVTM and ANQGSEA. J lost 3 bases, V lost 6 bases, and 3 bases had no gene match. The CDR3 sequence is CSVGQGADTGELFF. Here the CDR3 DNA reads TGCAGCGTCGGACAGGGGGCGGACACCGGGGAGCTGTTTTTT.

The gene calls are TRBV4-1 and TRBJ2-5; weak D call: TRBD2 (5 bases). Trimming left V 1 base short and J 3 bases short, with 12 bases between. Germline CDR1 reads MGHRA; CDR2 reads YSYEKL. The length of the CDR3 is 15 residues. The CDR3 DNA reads TGCGCCAGCAGCCAAGTCGGTGGGCGGGAAGAGACCCAGTACTTC. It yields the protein CASSQVGGREETQYF.

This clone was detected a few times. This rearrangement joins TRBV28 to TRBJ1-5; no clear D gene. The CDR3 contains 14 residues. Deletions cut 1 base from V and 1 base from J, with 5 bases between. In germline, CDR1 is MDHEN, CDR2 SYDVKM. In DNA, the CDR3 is TGTGCCAGCAGTTTATTACAGAGCAATCAGCCCCAGCATTTT. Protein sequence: CASSLLQSNQPQHF.

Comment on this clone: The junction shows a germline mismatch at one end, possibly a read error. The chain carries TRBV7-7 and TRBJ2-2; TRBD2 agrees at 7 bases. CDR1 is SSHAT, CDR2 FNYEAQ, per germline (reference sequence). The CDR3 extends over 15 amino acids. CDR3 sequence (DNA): TGTGCTAGCAGCTTAGGCCAGCGGGGAGCCGGGGAGCTGTTTTTT. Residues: CASSLGQRGAGELFF.

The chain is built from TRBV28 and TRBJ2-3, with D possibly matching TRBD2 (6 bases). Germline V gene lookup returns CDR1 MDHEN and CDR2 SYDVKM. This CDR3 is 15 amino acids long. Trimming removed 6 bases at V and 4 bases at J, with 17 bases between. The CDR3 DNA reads TGTGCCAGCAGGAAACCAGGGCGCGGGGCAGATACGCAGTATTTT. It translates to CASRKPGRGADTQYF.

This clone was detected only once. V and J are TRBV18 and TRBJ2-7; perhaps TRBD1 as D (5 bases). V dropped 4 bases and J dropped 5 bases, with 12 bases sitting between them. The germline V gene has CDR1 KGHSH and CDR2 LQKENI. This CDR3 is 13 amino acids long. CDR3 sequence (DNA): TGTGCCAGCTCACGCGAGATACAGGACGAGCAGTACTTC. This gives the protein CASSREIQDEQYF.

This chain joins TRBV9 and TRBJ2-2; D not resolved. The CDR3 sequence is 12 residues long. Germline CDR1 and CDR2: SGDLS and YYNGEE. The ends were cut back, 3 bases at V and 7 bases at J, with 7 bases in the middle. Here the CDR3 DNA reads TGTGCCAGCAGCGAGCAAGACGGGGAGCTGTTTTTT. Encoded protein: CASSEQDGELFF. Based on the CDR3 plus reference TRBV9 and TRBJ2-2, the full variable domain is DSGVTQTPKHLITATGQRVTLRCSPRSGDLSVYWYQQSLDQGLQFLIQYYNGEERAKGNILERFSAQQFPDLHSELNLSSLELGDSALYFCASSEQDGELFFGEGSRLTVL.

The CDR3: CSVYGGVSYNEQFF. The CDR3 nucleotides read TGCAGCGTGTACGGGGGGGTCTCCTACAATGAGCAGTTCTTC. The chain recombines TRBV29-1 with TRBJ2-1; TRBD2 agrees at 8 bases. The V and J ends lost 6 bases and 0 bases, in that order; junction bases with no gene match: 4. The CDR3 sequence is 14 residues long. Per germline, CDR1 SQVTM and CDR2 ANQGSEA.

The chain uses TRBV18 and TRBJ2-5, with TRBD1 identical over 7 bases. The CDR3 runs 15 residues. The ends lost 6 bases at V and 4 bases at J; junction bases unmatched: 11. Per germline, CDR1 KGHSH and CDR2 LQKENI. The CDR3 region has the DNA TGTGCCAGCTCCCCTACAGGGGCATCTGGAGAGACCCAGTACTTC. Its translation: CASSPTGASGETQYF.

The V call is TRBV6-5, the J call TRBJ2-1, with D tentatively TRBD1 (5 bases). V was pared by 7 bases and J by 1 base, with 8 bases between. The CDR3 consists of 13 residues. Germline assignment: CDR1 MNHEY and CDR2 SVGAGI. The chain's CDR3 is CASTGQSYNEQFF. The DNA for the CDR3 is TGTGCCAGCACAGGGCAGTCCTACAATGAGCAGTTCTTC.

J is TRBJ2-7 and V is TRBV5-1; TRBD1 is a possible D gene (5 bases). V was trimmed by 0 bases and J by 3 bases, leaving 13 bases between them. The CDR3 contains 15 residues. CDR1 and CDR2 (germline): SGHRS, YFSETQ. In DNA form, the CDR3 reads TGCGCCAGCAGCTTGGAGCAGGGCGGTGTCTACGAGCAGTACTTC. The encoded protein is CASSLEQGGVYEQYF.

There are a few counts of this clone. The CDR3 DNA follows: TGCGCCAGCAGCCAAGACAGGGGGCTTCCACCCCTCCACTTT. Encoded protein: CASSQDRGLPPLHF. The chain employs TRBV4-3 and TRBJ1-6, with 8 bases aligning to TRBD1. CDR1 is LGHNA, CDR2 YSLEER, per germline. Trimming took 0 bases from V and 11 from J; bases not matched to a gene: 3. There are 14 residues in the CDR3.

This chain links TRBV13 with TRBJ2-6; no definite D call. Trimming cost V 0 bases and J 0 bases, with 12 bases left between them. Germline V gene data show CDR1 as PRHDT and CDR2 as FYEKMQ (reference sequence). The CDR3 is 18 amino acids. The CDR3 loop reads CASSLGLGLNSGANVLTF. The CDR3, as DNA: TGTGCCAGCAGCTTAGGGCTGGGCTTGAACTCTGGGGCCAACGTCCTGACTTTC.

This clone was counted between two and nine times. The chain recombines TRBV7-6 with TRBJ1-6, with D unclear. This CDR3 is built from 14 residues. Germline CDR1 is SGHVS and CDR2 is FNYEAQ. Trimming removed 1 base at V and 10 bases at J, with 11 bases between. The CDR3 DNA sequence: TGTGCCAGCAGCTTAGGGGTTTTGGAGTCACCCCTCCACTTT. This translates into CASSLGVLESPLHF.

CDR3 loop: CASSPNGGSGANVLTF. The CDR3 nucleotides are TGTGCCAGCAGCCCCAACGGGGGATCTGGGGCCAACGTCCTGACTTTC. The rearrangement uses TRBV7-2 and TRBJ2-6; D may be TRBD2 (6 bases). The germline CDR1 and CDR2 sequences are SGHTA and FQGNSA. The length of the CDR3 is 16 residues. V was shortened by 5 bases and J by 1 base, with 12 bases between the two germline ends.

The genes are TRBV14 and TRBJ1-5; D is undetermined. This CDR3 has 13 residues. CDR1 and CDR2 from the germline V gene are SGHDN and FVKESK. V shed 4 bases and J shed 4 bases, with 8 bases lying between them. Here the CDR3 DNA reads TGTGCCAGCAGCCGGCGGCAAAATCAGCCCCAGCATTTT. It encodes CASSRRQNQPQHF.

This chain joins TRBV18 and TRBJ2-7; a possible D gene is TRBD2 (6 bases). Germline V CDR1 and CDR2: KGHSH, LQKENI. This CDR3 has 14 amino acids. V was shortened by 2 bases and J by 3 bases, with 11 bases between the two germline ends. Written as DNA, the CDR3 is TGTGCCAGCTCACCAGGCGGGACTCTCTACGAGCAGTACTTC. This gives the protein CASSPGGTLYEQYF.

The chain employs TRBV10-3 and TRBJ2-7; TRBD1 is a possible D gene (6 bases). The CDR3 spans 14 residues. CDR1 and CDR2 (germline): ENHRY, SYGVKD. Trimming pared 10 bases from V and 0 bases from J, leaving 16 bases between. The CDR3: CATLRQGNSYEQYF. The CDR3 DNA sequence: TGTGCCACCCTGAGGCAGGGGAACTCCTACGAGCAGTACTTC.